These T cell receptor beta chains were read from a single sample in a study of T cells after somatic rescue of genetic block. Libraries were prepared by immunoSEQ multiplex PCR; TCRdb keeps only in-frame clonotypes and omits some of them. The sample yields 15,000 or so clones, 72% seen once. Sequenced input: peripheral blood mononuclear cells (PBMCs). These receptors were obtained from a boy younger than 18. Both conserved end residues are part of each CDR3.

>TRBJ2-1|TRBV7-6
CASSFPGLGVEQFF
>TRBJ2-4|TRBV21-1
CASSKGTGTGVVAKNIQYF
>TRBJ1-1|TRBV11-2
CASVPDHSYTEAFF
>TRBJ1-2|TRBV18
CASSLDTNYGYTF
>TRBJ2-7|TRBV28
CASSVGLAGAWEQYF
>TRBJ2-3|TRBV7-6
CASSLSPTSGGTSRDTQYF
>TRBJ1-4|TRBV18
CASSQREGGNEKLFF
>TRBJ2-1|TRBV4-2
CASSQLAGVYNEQFF
>TRBJ2-7|TRBV5-1
CASRGGGISYEQYF
>TRBJ2-7|TRBV6-5
CASRKRGNSYEQYF
>TRBJ2-3|TRBV28
CASSLSGSGTDTQYF
>TRBJ2-2|TRBV28
CASSLYPPPTGELFF
>TRBJ2-1|TRBV28
CASSTQGASYNEQFF
>TRBJ1-2|TRBV10-3
CAISDRGINRECTF
>TRBJ2-7|TRBV9
CASSVGQNYEQYF
>TRBJ2-2|TRBV5-1
CASSLVHHLTGELFF
>TRBJ2-3|TRBV11-2
CASSHTSRGVVTDTQYF
>TRBJ2-2|TRBV30
CAWSQPVGGFPNTGELFF
>TRBJ2-2|TRBV5-5
CASSFRWTDANTGELFF
>TRBJ2-5|TRBV28
CASSLGSTGRRETQYF